The following is a TCR beta chain sequence with its context. Its matching antigen is unknown. The CDR3 is made up of 15 amino acids. Per germline, CDR1 SNHLY and CDR2 FYNNEI. J gave up 3 bases and V 4 bases, and 9 bases lay outside the gene matches. The data belong to a study of T cells in Graves' hyperthyroidism and ophthalmopathy. Background on the study: Blood was drawn when the patient was first diagnosed and still untreated. Study-wide results and caveats: The model's output predicted ophthalmopathy at a median of about 5.9 months prior to onset. In the blood, most expanded thyroid clonotypes above 0.001 appeared as well.

Researchers amplified the TCR beta CDR3 regions from RNA transcripts. When the TCR CDR3 underwent first-round RT-PCR, the HTBI primer set was used. Via MiXCR, TCRdb re-called the multiplex PCR reads, giving one row per CDR3 protein. This sample has about 520,000 distinct CDR3 sequences, with 24% found just once. The receptor was isolated from a woman aged 25 to 39 with Graves' ophthalmopathy. The material sequenced was blood. The V call is TRBV2, the J call TRBJ2-7, with 7 bases fitting TRBD1. In DNA, the CDR3 is TGTGCCAGCAGTGTCGCCTCTCGACAGGGCTACGAGCAGTACTTC. Protein: CASSVASRQGYEQYF.